A single T cell receptor beta chain is shown here with its context. The length of the CDR3 is 14 residues. Losses at the gene ends were 6 bases for V and 3 bases for J; bases not matched to a gene: 4. CDR1 is MNHEY and CDR2 is SVGAGI in the germline V gene. The assay was immunoSEQ multiplex PCR, and TCRdb's table has in-frame clones only and misses some. This sample yields around 140,000 clones, of which 85% to 90% are seen a single time; around 6.5% belongs to the top ten. This record comes from a study of blood T cell repertoires in COVID-19. Study in general: Specimens from acute and convalescent COVID-19 originated in the United States, Italy and Spain. Nucleic acid was either cDNA or gDNA, and it came from T cells, B-cell-depleted T cells, or PBMCs.

The receptor comes from an elderly man with acute or convalescent COVID-19. The sequenced sample consisted of peripheral blood. The rearrangement links TRBV6-5 to TRBJ1-3; TRBD1 matches 8 bases. The CDR3 loop is CASRTGGNGNTIYF. Written as DNA, the CDR3 is TGTGCCAGCAGAACAGGGGGGAATGGAAACACCATATATTTT.